This T cell receptor (beta chain) originates from a study of blood T cell repertoires in COVID-19. This CDR3 has 15 amino acids. V trimming: 4 bases; J trimming: 8 bases; junction bases outside the gene matches: 6. Germline V gene sequence: CDR1 SGHNT, CDR2 YENEEA. Original methodology: Quantification of nucleated cells was approximated via reference gene primer amplification. Generated by immunoSEQ multiplex PCR, the TCRdb table keeps only in-frame clones and is missing some. That table supplies the V and J calls and clone size; D and trimming were determined from the DNA. This table holds roughly 100,000 clones, 75% to 90% found once.

The receptor was isolated from an elderly woman with active or convalescent COVID-19. This chain connects TRBV11-3 to TRBJ2-1, with TRBD2 matching 12 bases. Sequencing was performed on peripheral blood. CDR3 sequence (DNA): TGTGCCAGCAGCTCGACTAGCGGGAGACCCCATGAGCAGTTCTTC. It encodes CASSSTSGRPHEQFF.